These T cell receptor beta chains were read from a single sample in a study of cytomegalovirus exposure and HLA in healthy donors. The repertoire was sequenced with immunoSEQ multiplex PCR; TCRdb's copy has only in-frame clones and lacks some. The table records around 300,000 clones, roughly 90% of them present only once. The source material was PBMCs. These receptors came from a woman aged 30 to 39 in good health and CMV-seropositive. CDR3s include the opening cysteine and the closing phenylalanine or tryptophan. The D gene is left open where the match is weak. The listing skips clone size in some rows; elsewhere it reads once, few, many or a size class.

d_gene: TRBD1
v_gene: TRBV23-1
abundance: NA
j_gene: TRBJ1-2
CDR3aa: CASSHRDRLYGYTF
CDR3nt: TGCGCCAGCAGTCACCGGGACAGGCTATACGGCTACACCTTC

d_gene: NA
v_gene: TRBV11-3
abundance: NA
j_gene: TRBJ2-3
CDR3aa: CASSLGHSTDTQYF
CDR3nt: TGTGCCAGCAGCTTAGGACATAGCACAGATACGCAGTATTTT

d_gene: TRBD1
v_gene: TRBV9
abundance: NA
j_gene: TRBJ1-1
CDR3aa: CASSVSGTGNTEAFF
CDR3nt: TGTGCCAGCAGCGTTTCCGGGACAGGGAACACTGAAGCTTTCTTT

d_gene: TRBD1
v_gene: TRBV28
abundance: few
j_gene: TRBJ1-2
CDR3aa: CATTGGARYGYTF
CDR3nt: TGTGCCACCACAGGGGGCGCGAGGTATGGCTACACCTTC

d_gene: NA
v_gene: TRBV5-4
abundance: once
j_gene: TRBJ2-7
CDR3aa: CATVRGHEQYF
CDR3nt: TGTGCCACCGTCAGGGGACACGAGCAGTACTTC

d_gene: NA
v_gene: TRBV2
abundance: few
j_gene: TRBJ1-2
CDR3aa: CASSETTANYGYTF
CDR3nt: TGTGCCAGCAGTGAAACCACAGCTAACTATGGCTACACCTTC

d_gene: NA
v_gene: TRBV7-2
abundance: NA
j_gene: TRBJ2-7
CDR3aa: CASSLAQTNPYEQYF
CDR3nt: TGTGCCAGCAGCTTAGCACAGACTAACCCCTACGAGCAGTACTTC

d_gene: TRBD1
v_gene: TRBV15
abundance: NA
j_gene: TRBJ1-5
CDR3aa: CATSRHRDRRNQPQHF
CDR3nt: TGTGCCACCAGCAGACACCGGGACAGAAGAAATCAGCCCCAGCATTTT

d_gene: TRBD2
v_gene: TRBV28
abundance: NA
j_gene: TRBJ2-5
CDR3aa: CASSLQGGWETQYF
CDR3nt: TGTGCCAGCAGTTTACAGGGAGGGTGGGAGACCCAGTACTTC

d_gene: TRBD2
v_gene: TRBV30
abundance: NA
j_gene: TRBJ2-5
CDR3aa: CAWTPSGTRIETQYF
CDR3nt: TGTGCCTGGACCCCATCCGGGACTAGGATAGAGACCCAGTACTTC

d_gene: TRBD1
v_gene: TRBV7-6
abundance: NA
j_gene: TRBJ2-7
CDR3aa: CASSSNRGSFYEQYF
CDR3nt: TGTGCCAGCAGCTCGAACAGGGGTAGCTTCTACGAGCAGTACTTC

d_gene: NA
v_gene: TRBV7-9
abundance: few
j_gene: TRBJ2-5
CDR3aa: CASSFKETQYF
CDR3nt: TGTGCCAGCAGCTTTAAAGAGACCCAGTACTTC

d_gene: NA
v_gene: TRBV28
abundance: NA
j_gene: TRBJ2-2
CDR3aa: CASSSGELFF
CDR3nt: TGTGCCAGCAGTTCCGGGGAGCTGTTTTTT

d_gene: NA
v_gene: TRBV6-5
abundance: once
j_gene: TRBJ2-7
CDR3aa: CATLTAYEQYF
CDR3nt: TGTGCCACCTTGACAGCCTACGAGCAGTACTTC

d_gene: NA
v_gene: TRBV27
abundance: once
j_gene: TRBJ2-5
CDR3aa: CASSRAGRSETQYF
CDR3nt: TGTGCCAGCAGTCGGGCGGGAAGGTCAGAGACCCAGTACTTC

d_gene: TRBD2
v_gene: TRBV6-5
abundance: NA
j_gene: TRBJ2-7
CDR3aa: CASSSLAGGRYEQYF
CDR3nt: TGTGCCAGCAGTTCACTAGCGGGGGGCCGGTACGAGCAGTACTTC

d_gene: NA
v_gene: TRBV20-1
abundance: NA
j_gene: TRBJ1-1
CDR3aa: CSARDGGAFF
CDR3nt: TGCAGTGCTAGGGACGGGGGAGCTTTCTTT

d_gene: NA
v_gene: TRBV5-1
abundance: NA
j_gene: TRBJ2-7
CDR3aa: CASRGLDEQYF
CDR3nt: TGCGCCAGCAGAGGTCTGGACGAGCAGTACTTC

d_gene: TRBD2
v_gene: TRBV4-2
abundance: NA
j_gene: TRBJ2-3
CDR3aa: CASSQAGRSGLAGFISGDTQYF
CDR3nt: TGTGCCAGCAGCCAAGCCGGCAGGAGCGGACTAGCGGGATTTATAAGTGGAGATACGCAGTATTTT

d_gene: NA
v_gene: TRBV7-8
abundance: once
j_gene: TRBJ2-1
CDR3aa: CASSPRGREYNEQFF
CDR3nt: TGTGCCAGCAGCCCCCGAGGCCGCGAATACAATGAGCAGTTCTTC

d_gene: NA
v_gene: TRBV28
abundance: NA
j_gene: TRBJ2-7
CDR3aa: CASTVSGYEQYF
CDR3nt: TGTGCCAGCACCGTTTCCGGATACGAGCAGTACTTC

d_gene: NA
v_gene: TRBV15
abundance: NA
j_gene: TRBJ2-5
CDR3aa: CATSFQETQYF
CDR3nt: TGTGCCACCAGCTTTCAAGAGACCCAGTACTTC

d_gene: NA
v_gene: TRBV6-6
abundance: NA
j_gene: TRBJ1-2
CDR3aa: CASSYKGYGYTF
CDR3nt: TGTGCCAGCAGTTACAAAGGCTATGGCTACACCTTC

d_gene: NA
v_gene: TRBV2
abundance: NA
j_gene: TRBJ1-5
CDR3aa: CASSVEPRGNQPQHF
CDR3nt: TGTGCCAGCAGTGTCGAGCCGAGGGGCAATCAGCCCCAGCATTTT

d_gene: NA
v_gene: TRBV2
abundance: NA
j_gene: TRBJ2-4
CDR3aa: CASSDLTTEVEDIQYF
CDR3nt: TGTGCCAGCAGTGATCTGACGACAGAGGTCGAAGACATTCAGTACTTC

d_gene: TRBD2
v_gene: TRBV2
abundance: NA
j_gene: TRBJ2-5
CDR3aa: CASSEANRLADQETQYF
CDR3nt: TGTGCCAGCAGTGAAGCTAACCGTCTAGCGGACCAAGAGACCCAGTACTTC

d_gene: TRBD1
v_gene: TRBV6-1
abundance: NA
j_gene: TRBJ2-2
CDR3aa: CASIRTGLDTGELFF
CDR3nt: TGTGCCAGCATCCGGACAGGGTTGGATACCGGGGAGCTGTTTTTT

d_gene: NA
v_gene: TRBV6-1
abundance: NA
j_gene: TRBJ1-5
CDR3aa: CASKIRDNQPQHF
CDR3nt: TGTGCCAGCAAAATCCGGGACAATCAGCCCCAGCATTTT

d_gene: TRBD2
v_gene: TRBV7-6
abundance: NA
j_gene: TRBJ2-1
CDR3aa: CASSLETSGSFYNEQFF
CDR3nt: TGTGCCAGCAGCTTAGAGACTAGCGGGAGTTTTTACAATGAGCAGTTCTTC

d_gene: TRBD1
v_gene: TRBV6-5
abundance: NA
j_gene: TRBJ1-1
CDR3aa: CASRKGDRTNTEAFF
CDR3nt: TGTGCCAGCAGAAAAGGGGACAGGACGAACACTGAAGCTTTCTTT

d_gene: NA
v_gene: TRBV30
abundance: NA
j_gene: TRBJ1-6
CDR3aa: CAWSASRQRGSPLHF
CDR3nt: TGTGCCTGGAGTGCAAGCAGACAACGGGGATCACCCCTCCACTTT

d_gene: TRBD2
v_gene: TRBV30
abundance: NA
j_gene: TRBJ2-7
CDR3aa: CAWSVRTSGTYEQYF
CDR3nt: TGTGCCTGGAGTGTTCGGACTAGCGGGACCTACGAGCAGTACTTC

d_gene: TRBD2
v_gene: TRBV27
abundance: few
j_gene: TRBJ2-2
CDR3aa: CASSGETSGRAGELFF
CDR3nt: TGTGCCAGCAGTGGAGAGACTAGCGGGAGAGCCGGGGAGCTGTTTTTT